The TCR beta chain under discussion was sequenced for a study of control samples from healthy donors and cancer patients. Clones were read by immunoSEQ multiplex PCR, and TCRdb kept only the in-frame ones, dropping some. The sample holds about 120,000 clones, about 90% seen once. The CDR3 is 14 residues long. V shed 5 bases and J shed 5 bases, with 15 bases lying between them. Germline assignment: CDR1 ENHRY and CDR2 SYGVKD. The source of this sequence is a man younger than 35 in good health. Sequencing used blood. J is TRBJ1-1 and V is TRBV10-3; tentative D call: TRBD1 (5 bases). The CDR3 bases are TGTGCCATCAGTCCCAGCGGAGGGGAGACTGAAGCTTTCTTT. This translates into CAISPSGGETEAFF.